Here is one TCR beta chain with its context. Antigen specificity is unknown. The data belong to a study of long-term antiretroviral therapy in people with HIV. The run of the v3.0 immunoSEQ assay was at survey level. The protocol was immunoSEQ multiplex PCR, while the TCRdb copy is restricted to in-frame clones and leaves out a portion. The sample includes more than 20,000 clones, approximately 90% seen only once; the top ten take 4% to 5.5%. Study-wide results and limits: Transplant-donor-level diversity was not reached after ART, though diversity increased.

Germline CDR1 reads SGHTA; CDR2 reads FQGNSA. The V end was cut by 2 bases, the J end by 2 bases, with 10 bases between. CDR3 length equals 15 residues. The sequencing used unsorted PBMCs, collected 2.6 to 2.8 years after starting antiretroviral therapy. The sequence was obtained from a man aged 35 to 55 with HIV. The gene calls are TRBV7-2 and TRBJ1-5, with a possible D match to TRBD1 (5 bases). DNA of the CDR3: TGTGCCAGCAGCTTAAGAGGGGAACGCAATCAGCCCCAGCATTTT. This sequence encodes CASSLRGERNQPQHF.